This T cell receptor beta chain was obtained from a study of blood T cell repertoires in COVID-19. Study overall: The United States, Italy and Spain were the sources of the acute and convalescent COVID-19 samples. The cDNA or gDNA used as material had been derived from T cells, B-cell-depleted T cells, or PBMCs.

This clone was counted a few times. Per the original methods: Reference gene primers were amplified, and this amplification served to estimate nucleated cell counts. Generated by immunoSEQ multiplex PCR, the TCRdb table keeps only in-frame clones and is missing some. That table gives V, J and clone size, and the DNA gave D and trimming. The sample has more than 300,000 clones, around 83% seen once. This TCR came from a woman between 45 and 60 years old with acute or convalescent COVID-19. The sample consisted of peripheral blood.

CDR3 DNA sequence: TGTGCCAGCAGTGCCGGGGACAGAGAGACCCAGTACTTC. This translates into CASSAGDRETQYF. The J gene is TRBJ2-5, the V gene TRBV2; 7 bases align to TRBD1. Trimming took 4 bases from V and 4 from J; bases not matched to a gene: 3. The CDR3 spans 13 residues. CDR1 and CDR2 from the germline V gene are SNHLY and FYNNEI.